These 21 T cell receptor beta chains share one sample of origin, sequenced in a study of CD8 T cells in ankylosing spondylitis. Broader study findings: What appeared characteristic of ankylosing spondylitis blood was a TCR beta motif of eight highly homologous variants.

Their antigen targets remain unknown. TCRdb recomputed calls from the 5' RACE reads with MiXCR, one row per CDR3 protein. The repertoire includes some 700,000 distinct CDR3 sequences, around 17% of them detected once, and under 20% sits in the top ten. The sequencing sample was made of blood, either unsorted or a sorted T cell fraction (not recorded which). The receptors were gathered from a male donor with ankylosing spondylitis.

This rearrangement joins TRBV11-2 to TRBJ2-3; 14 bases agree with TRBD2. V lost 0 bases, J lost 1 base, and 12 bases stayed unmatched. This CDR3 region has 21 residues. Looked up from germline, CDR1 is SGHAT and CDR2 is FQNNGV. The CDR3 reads CASSLDTPGLAGVVGTDTQYF. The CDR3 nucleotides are TGTGCCAGCAGCTTAGATACCCCGGGACTAGCGGGAGTGGTGGGCACAGATACGCAGTATTTT.

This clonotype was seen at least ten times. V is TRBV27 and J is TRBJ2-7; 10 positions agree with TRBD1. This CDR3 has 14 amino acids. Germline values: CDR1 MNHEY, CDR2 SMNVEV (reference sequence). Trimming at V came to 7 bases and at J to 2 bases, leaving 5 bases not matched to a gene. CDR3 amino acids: CASKRTGGPYEQYF. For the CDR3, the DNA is TGTGCCAGCAAACGGACAGGGGGTCCCTACGAGCAGTACTTC.

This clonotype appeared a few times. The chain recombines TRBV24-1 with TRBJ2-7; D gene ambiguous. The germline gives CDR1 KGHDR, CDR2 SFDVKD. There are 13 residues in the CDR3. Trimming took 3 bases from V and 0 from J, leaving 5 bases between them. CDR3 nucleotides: TGTGCCACCAGTGATCTAAGCTCCTACGAGCAGTACTTC. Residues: CATSDLSSYEQYF.

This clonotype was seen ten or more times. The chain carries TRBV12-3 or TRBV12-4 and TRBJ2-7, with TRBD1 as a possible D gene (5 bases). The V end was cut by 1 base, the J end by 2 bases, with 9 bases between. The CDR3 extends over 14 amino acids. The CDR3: CASSLGTQTYEQYF. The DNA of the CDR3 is TGTGCCAGCAGTTTAGGGACACAAACCTACGAGCAGTACTTC.

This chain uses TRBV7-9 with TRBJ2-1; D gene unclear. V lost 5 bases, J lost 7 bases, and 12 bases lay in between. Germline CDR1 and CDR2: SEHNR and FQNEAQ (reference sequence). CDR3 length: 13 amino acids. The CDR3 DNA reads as TGTGCCAGCAGCGTAAAGAGACTGAATGAGCAGTTCTTC. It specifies CASSVKRLNEQFF.

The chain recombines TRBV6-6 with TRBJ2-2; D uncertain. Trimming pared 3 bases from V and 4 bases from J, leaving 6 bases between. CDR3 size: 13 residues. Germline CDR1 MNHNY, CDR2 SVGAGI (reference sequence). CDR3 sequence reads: CASSYSATGELFF. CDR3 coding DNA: TGTGCCAGCAGTTATTCGGCCACCGGGGAGCTGTTTTTT.

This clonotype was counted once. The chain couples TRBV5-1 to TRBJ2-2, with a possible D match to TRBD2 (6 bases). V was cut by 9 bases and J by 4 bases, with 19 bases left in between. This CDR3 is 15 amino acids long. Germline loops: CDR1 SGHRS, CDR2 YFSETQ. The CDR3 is CATSWRDVGTGELFF. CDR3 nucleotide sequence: TGCGCCACCTCCTGGAGGGATGTTGGCACCGGGGAGCTGTTTTTT.

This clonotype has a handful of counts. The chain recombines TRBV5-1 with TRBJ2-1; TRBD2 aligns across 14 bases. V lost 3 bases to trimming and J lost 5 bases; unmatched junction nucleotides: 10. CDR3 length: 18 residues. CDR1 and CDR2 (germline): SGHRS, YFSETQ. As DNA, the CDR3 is TGCGCCAGCAGCTCGACGGGACTAGCGGGAGCCGGAAACAATGAGCAGTTCTTC. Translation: CASSSTGLAGAGNNEQFF.

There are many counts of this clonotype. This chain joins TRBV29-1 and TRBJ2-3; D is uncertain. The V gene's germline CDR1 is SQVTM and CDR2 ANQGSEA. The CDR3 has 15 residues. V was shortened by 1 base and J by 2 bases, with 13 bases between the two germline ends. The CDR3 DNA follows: TGCAGCGTTGAAGCTGGTCGGCCGGACACAGATACGCAGTATTTT. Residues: CSVEAGRPDTDTQYF.

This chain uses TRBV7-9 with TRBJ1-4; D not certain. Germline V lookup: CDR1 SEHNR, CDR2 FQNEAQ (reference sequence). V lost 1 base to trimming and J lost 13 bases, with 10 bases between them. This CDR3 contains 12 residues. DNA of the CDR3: TGTGCCAGCAGCTTAGAAAGGGAGAGACTGTTTTTT. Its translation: CASSLERERLFF.

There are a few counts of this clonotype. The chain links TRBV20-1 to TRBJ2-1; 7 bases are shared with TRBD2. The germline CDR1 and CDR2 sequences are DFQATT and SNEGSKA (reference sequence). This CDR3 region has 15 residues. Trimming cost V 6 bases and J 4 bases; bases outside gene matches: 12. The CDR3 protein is CSAGTKAGSYNEQFF. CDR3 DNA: TGCAGTGCGGGGACTAAAGCGGGAAGTTACAATGAGCAGTTCTTC.

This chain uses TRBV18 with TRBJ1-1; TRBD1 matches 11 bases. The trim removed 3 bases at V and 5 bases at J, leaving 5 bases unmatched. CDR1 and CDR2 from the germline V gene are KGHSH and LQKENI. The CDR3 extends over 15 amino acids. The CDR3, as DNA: TGTGCCAGCTCACCCGGACAGGGGGCGAGAACTGAAGCTTTCTTT. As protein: CASSPGQGARTEAFF.

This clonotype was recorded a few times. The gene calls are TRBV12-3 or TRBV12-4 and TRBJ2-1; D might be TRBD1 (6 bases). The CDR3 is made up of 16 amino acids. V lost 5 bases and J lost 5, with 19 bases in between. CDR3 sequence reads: CASSPLDGTNDNEQFF. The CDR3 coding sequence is TGTGCCAGCAGTCCCCTGGACGGGACAAATGACAATGAGCAGTTCTTC.

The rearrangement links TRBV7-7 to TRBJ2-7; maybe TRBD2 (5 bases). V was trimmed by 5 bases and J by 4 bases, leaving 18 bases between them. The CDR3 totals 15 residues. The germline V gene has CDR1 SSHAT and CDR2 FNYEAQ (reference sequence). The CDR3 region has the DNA TGTGCCAGCAGCGGCCGTCGGCAGCGGATTTACGAGCAGTACTTC. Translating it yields CASSGRRQRIYEQYF.

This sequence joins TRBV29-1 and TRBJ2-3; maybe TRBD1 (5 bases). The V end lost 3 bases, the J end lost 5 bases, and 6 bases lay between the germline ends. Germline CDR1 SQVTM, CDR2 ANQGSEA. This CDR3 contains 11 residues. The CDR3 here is CSVDRGDTQYF. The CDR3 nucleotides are TGCAGCGTTGATAGGGGAGATACGCAGTATTTT.

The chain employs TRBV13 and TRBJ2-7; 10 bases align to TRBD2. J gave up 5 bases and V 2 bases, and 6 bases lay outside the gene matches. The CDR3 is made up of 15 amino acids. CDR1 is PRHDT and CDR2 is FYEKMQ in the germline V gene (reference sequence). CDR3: CASSLRAGGPHEQYF. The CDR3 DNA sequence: TGTGCCAGCAGCTTACGAGCGGGAGGGCCTCACGAGCAGTACTTC. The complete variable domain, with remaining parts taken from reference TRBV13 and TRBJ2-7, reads AAGVIQSPRHLIKEKRETATLKCYPIPRHDTVYWYQQGPGQDPQFLISFYEKMQSDKGSIPDRFSAQQFSDYHSELNMSSLELGDSALYFCASSLRAGGPHEQYFGPGTRLTVT.

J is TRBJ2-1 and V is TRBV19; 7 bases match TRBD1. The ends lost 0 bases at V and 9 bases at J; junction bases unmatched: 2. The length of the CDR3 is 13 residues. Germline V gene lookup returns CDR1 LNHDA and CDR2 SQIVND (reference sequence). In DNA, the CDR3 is TGTGCCAGTAGTATAGATCAGGGGGTTGAGCAGTTCTTC. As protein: CASSIDQGVEQFF.

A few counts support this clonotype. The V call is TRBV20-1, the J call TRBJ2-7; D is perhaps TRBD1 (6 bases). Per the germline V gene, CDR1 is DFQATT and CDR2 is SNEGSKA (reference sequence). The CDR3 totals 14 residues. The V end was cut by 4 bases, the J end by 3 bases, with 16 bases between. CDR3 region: CSATLPGHLYEQYF. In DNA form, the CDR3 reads TGCAGTGCTACGTTACCGGGACACCTCTACGAGCAGTACTTC.

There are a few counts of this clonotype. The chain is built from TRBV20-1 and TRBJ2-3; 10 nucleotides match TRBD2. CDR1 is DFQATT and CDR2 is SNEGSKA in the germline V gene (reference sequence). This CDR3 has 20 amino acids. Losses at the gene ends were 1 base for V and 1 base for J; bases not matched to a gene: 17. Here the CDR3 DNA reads TGCAGTGCTAGAGCACGGCCTCGGCTAGCGGGAGAGCTACGCACAGATACGCAGTATTTT. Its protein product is CSARARPRLAGELRTDTQYF.

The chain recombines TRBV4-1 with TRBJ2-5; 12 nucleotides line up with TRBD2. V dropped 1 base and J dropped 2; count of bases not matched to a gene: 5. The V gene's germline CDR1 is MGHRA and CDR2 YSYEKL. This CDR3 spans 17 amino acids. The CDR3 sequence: CASSQALAGGPQETQYF. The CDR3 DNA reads TGCGCCAGCAGCCAAGCACTAGCGGGGGGTCCTCAAGAGACCCAGTACTTC.

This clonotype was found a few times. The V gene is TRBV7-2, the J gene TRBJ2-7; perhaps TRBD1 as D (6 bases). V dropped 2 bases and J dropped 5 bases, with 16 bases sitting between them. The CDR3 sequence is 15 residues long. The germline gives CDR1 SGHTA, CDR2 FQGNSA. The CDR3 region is CASSLPTGMLHEQYF. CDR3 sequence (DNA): TGTGCCAGCAGCTTACCGACAGGAATGTTGCACGAGCAGTACTTC.